This TCR beta chain derives from a study of blood T cell repertoires in COVID-19. Study details: Whether acute or convalescent, the COVID-19 samples came from the United States, Italy and Spain. PBMCs, B-cell-depleted T cells, or T cells were the source of the cDNA or gDNA that made up the material.

Authors' processing steps: Quantification of nucleated cells was approximated via reference gene primer amplification. Some clones are missing from TCRdb's copy, which holds only in-frame ones; the method was immunoSEQ multiplex PCR. The D gene and trimming were derived from the DNA, and the V and J assignments and clone size from that table. The sample shows over 250,000 clones, 75% to 90% of them seen only once. There are 14 residues in the CDR3. Losses at the gene ends were 5 bases for V and 3 bases for J; bases not matched to a gene: 4. Germline CDR1 and CDR2: SEHNR and FQNEAQ (reference sequence).

This TCR was sampled from a woman aged 70 to 79 with acute or convalescent COVID-19. The chain employs TRBV7-9 and TRBJ2-1; 7 bases align to TRBD1. The sequenced sample consisted of peripheral blood. This CDR3 reads CASSKRDSYNEQFF. CDR3 nucleotides: TGTGCCAGCAGCAAACGGGACAGCTACAATGAGCAGTTCTTC.